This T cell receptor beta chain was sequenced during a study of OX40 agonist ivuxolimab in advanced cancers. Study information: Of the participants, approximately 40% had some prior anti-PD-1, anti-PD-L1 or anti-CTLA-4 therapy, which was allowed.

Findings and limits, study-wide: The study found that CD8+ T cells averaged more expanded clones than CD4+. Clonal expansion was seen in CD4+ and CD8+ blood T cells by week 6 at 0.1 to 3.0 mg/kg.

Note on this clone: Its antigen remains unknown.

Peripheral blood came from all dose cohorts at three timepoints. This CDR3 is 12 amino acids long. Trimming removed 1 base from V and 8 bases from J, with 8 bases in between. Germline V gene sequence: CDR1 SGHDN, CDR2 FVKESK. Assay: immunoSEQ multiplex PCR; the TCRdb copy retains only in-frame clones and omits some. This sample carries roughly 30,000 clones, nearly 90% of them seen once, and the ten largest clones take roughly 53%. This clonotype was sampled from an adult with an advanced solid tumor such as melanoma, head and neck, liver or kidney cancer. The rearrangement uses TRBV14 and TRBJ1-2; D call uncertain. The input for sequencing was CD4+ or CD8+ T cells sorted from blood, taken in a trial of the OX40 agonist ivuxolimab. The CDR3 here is CASSQVAGGYTF. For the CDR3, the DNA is TGTGCCAGCAGCCAAGTAGCCGGGGGCTACACCTTC. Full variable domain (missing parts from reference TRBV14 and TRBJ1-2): EAGVTQFPSHSVIEKGQTVTLRCDPISGHDNLYWYRRVMGKEIKFLLHFVKESKQDESGMPNNRFLAERTGGTYSTLKVQPAELEDSGVYFCASSQVAGGYTFGSGTRLTVV.